The 3 T cell receptor beta chains reported below all come from one sample, sequenced in a study of blood T cells in healthy people across ages. For the second PCR, which ran for about 6 to 12 cycles, a sample-barcoded 5' primer and a J-beta primer mix were used. TCRdb fed the 5' RACE reads into MiXCR, producing one record per CDR3 protein. This sample has 650,000 to 1,000,000 distinct CDR3 sequences, with around 36% found just once. Sequencing used blood. The receptors originated from a young man in good health.

The chain uses TRBV12-3 or TRBV12-4 and TRBJ2-5; 7 nucleotides align to TRBD1. Near its end, the DNA agrees better with TRBJ2-7, so the J call may be wrong. This CDR3 contains 16 residues. The CDR3 DNA reads as TGTGCCAGCAGTCCTCCCTTCTCAGGGGGTCCCTACGAGCAGTACTTC. Translation gives CASSPPFSGGPYEQYF.

On this clonotype: A much larger clonotype is one base distant, so this may be a read error. The chain uses TRBV7-6 and TRBJ2-1, with TRBD1 matching over 9 bases. CDR3 length: 15 residues. Germline CDR1 is SGHVS and CDR2 is FNYEAQ. Trimming removed 4 bases from V and 10 bases from J; junction bases left unmatched: 11. CDR3 residues: CASSYRTGASYEQFF. The CDR3 region has the DNA TGTGCCAGCAGCTATCGGACAGGGGCGTCCTACGAGCAGTTCTTC.

This clonotype was detected only a few times. The chain joins TRBV20-1 to TRBJ1-4; D possibly corresponds to TRBD1 (5 bases). The CDR3 spans 14 residues. Between the trimmed V and J ends, which lost 6 bases and 9 bases, there was a span of 20 bases. CDR1 is DFQATT and CDR2 is SNEGSKA in the germline V gene (reference sequence). CDR3 sequence (DNA): TGCAGTGCGCCCGTGGACGGCTGGGGGAAAAAACTGTTTTTT. Translated: CSAPVDGWGKKLFF.